The TCR beta chain described here comes from a study of response to subunit inactivated influenza vaccine. Broader study findings: Authors suggested each seasonal influenza vaccination recruits few new T cells.

This clonotype has just a few counts. The antigen is undetermined. One entry per CDR3 protein results from TCRdb running MiXCR on the RT-PCR reads. The sample has 650,000 to 850,000 distinct CDR3 sequences, more than 11% seen once; the top ten hold 6.5% to 8.5%. The CDR3 has 13 amino acids. Per germline, CDR1 SGHTA and CDR2 FQGTGA. The trim removed 4 bases at V and 9 bases at J, leaving 5 bases unmatched. The chain has TRBV7-3 and TRBJ2-1, with 8 bases aligning to TRBD1. This TCR was sampled from a man aged 50-59 years who received an inactivated influenza vaccine. Material: PBMCs from blood, obtained 14 days before vaccination. The CDR3, as DNA: TGTGCCAGCAGCTCAATACAGGGGGTTGAGCAGTTCTTC. It specifies CASSSIQGVEQFF.